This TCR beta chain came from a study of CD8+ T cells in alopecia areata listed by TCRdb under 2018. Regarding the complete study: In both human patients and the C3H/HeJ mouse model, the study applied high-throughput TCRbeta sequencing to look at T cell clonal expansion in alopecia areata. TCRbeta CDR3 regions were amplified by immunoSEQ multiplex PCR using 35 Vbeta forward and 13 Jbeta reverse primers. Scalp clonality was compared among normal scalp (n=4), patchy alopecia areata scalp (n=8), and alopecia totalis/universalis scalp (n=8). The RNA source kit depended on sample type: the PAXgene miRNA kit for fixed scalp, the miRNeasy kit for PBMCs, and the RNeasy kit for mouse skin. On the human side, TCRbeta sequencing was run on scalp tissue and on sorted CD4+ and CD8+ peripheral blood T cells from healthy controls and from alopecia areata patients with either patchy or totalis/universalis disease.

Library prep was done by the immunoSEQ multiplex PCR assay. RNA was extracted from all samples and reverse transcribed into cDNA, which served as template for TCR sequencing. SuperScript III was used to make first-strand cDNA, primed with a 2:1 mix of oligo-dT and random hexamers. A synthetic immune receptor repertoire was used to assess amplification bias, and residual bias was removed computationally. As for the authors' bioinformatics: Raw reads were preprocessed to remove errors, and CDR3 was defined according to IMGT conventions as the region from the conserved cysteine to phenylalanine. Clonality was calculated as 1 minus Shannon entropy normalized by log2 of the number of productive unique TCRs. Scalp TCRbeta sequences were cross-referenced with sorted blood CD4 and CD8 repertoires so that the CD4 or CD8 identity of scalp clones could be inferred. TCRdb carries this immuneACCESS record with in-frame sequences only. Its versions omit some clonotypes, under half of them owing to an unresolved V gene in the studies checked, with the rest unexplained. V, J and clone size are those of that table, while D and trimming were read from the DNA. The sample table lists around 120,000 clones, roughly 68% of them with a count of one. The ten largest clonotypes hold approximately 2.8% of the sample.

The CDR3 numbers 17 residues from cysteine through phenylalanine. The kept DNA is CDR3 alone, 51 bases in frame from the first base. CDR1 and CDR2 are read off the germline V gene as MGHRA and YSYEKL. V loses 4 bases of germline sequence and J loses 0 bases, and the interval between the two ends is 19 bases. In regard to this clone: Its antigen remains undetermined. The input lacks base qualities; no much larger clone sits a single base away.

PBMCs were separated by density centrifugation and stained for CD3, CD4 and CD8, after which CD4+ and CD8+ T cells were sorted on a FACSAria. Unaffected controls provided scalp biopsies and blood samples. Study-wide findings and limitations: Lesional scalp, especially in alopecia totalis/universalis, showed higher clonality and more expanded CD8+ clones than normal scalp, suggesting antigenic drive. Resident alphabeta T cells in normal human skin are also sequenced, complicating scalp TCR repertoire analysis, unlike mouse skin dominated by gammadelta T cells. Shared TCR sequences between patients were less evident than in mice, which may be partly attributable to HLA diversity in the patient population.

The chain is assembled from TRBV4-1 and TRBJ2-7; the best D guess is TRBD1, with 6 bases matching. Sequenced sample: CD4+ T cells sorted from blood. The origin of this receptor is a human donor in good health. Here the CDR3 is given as CASSLPPRDIHSYEQYF. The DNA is TGCGCCAGCAGCCTCCCCCCGAGGGACATCCACTCCTACGAGCAGTACTTC.